The 21 T cell receptor beta chains presented below share a single source sample, sequenced in a study of CD8+ T cells in alopecia areata. The sequencing template was cDNA reverse transcribed from extracted RNA. TCRdb's table, derived via immunoSEQ multiplex PCR, lists solely in-frame clones and lacks some. The data contain 160,000 or so clones, around 55% of them singletons. Here the sequenced sample was CD8+ T cells sorted from blood, taken at week 0. Receptors originate from a human donor with alopecia areata.

The genes are TRBV29-1 and TRBJ2-7; TRBD1 aligns across 8 bases. The J segment lost 2 bases and the V segment lost 4 bases, leaving 7 bases of the junction unmatched. This CDR3 has 14 amino acids. From germline, CDR1 is SQVTM and CDR2 ANQGSEA. The CDR3 here is CSVVGQGGTYEQYF. The DNA of the CDR3 is TGCAGCGTTGTTGGACAGGGTGGCACCTACGAGCAGTACTTC.

This clone came up a few times. The V gene is TRBV30, the J gene TRBJ2-2; D is perhaps TRBD1 (5 bases). The CDR3 runs 15 residues. CDR1 and CDR2 from the germline V gene are GTSNPN and SVGIG (reference sequence). Trimming took off 0 bases at V and 3 bases at J, with 11 bases between the two ends. CDR3 nucleotide sequence: TGTGCCTGGAGTGTCGCCAGGGTCGACACCGGGGAGCTGTTTTTT. Its translation: CAWSVARVDTGELFF.

V is TRBV9 and J is TRBJ1-1; D is possibly TRBD1 (6 bases). Germline V gene lookup returns CDR1 SGDLS and CDR2 YYNGEE. This CDR3 is built from 16 residues. Trimming left V 3 bases short and J 3 bases short, with 18 bases between. CDR3 loop: CASSGSSGVRDTEAFF. CDR3 DNA: TGTGCCAGCAGCGGGAGCTCAGGGGTGAGGGACACTGAAGCTTTCTTT.

Here the CDR3 reads CSATPGQGDYGYTF. CDR3 DNA: TGCAGCGCCACTCCGGGACAGGGTGACTATGGCTACACCTTC. The J gene is TRBJ1-2, the V gene TRBV29-1, with TRBD1 matching 9 bases. Germline V gene data show CDR1 as SQVTM and CDR2 as ANQGSEA. The J segment lost 3 bases and the V segment lost 7 bases, leaving 9 bases of the junction unmatched. CDR3 size: 14 residues.

V and J are TRBV29-1 and TRBJ2-7; the D is unclear. Trimming took off 4 bases at V and 6 bases at J, with 22 bases between the two ends. CDR3 size: 15 residues. The germline CDR1 and CDR2 sequences are SQVTM and ANQGSEA. Here the CDR3 reads CSVVTPGWTPGEQYF. Written as DNA, the CDR3 is TGCAGCGTTGTAACTCCTGGCTGGACCCCCGGCGAGCAGTACTTC.

The chain joins TRBV10-1 to TRBJ2-5; 10 bases agree with TRBD2. Trimming cost V 3 bases and J 4 bases; bases outside gene matches: 5. This CDR3 spans 15 amino acids. Per the germline V gene, CDR1 is WNHNN and CDR2 is SYGVQD (reference sequence). The CDR3: CASSEERGGRETQYF. The DNA for the CDR3 is TGCGCCAGCAGTGAAGAGCGGGGGGGACGAGAGACCCAGTACTTC.

The V gene is TRBV4-3, the J gene TRBJ2-7; D tentatively reads TRBD1 or TRBD2 (6 bases each). The germline V gene has CDR1 LGHNA and CDR2 YSLEER. V was clipped by 0 bases and J by 3 bases, with 15 bases between them. The CDR3 runs 16 residues. The CDR3: CASSQERQGTFYEQYF. CDR3 nucleotide sequence: TGCGCCAGCAGCCAAGAAAGGCAGGGGACTTTCTACGAGCAGTACTTC.

This chain connects TRBV29-1 to TRBJ2-7; no definite D call. V lost 4 bases to trimming and J lost 6 bases, with 13 bases between them. CDR1 and CDR2 (germline): SQVTM, ANQGSEA. The CDR3 has 12 amino acids. In DNA form, the CDR3 reads TGCAGCGTTGTATCCAGGTTCGGCGAGCAGTACTTC. Translating gives CSVVSRFGEQYF.

This clone turned up a few times. The chain links TRBV4-1 to TRBJ2-7, with unresolved D. With 4 bases removed from V and 3 bases from J, the gap between germline ends came to 10 bases. CDR1 MGHRA and CDR2 YSYEKL come from the germline V gene. The CDR3 contains 13 residues. The CDR3 DNA reads as TGCGCCAGCAGCCCTACCACGGGCTACGAGCAGTACTTC. Translating gives CASSPTTGYEQYF.

This clone was seen a few times. The genes are TRBV7-2 and TRBJ2-1; D remains ambiguous. The germline CDR1 and CDR2 sequences are SGHTA and FQGNSA. This CDR3 spans 14 amino acids. Trimming took 1 base from V and 7 from J, leaving 11 bases between them. CDR3: CASSLGMGVNEQFF. The CDR3 region has the DNA TGTGCCAGCAGCTTAGGGATGGGTGTGAATGAGCAGTTCTTC.

The J gene is TRBJ1-1, the V gene TRBV19, with D unclear. Trimming left V 2 bases short and J 1 base short, with 5 bases between. The CDR3 spans 13 residues. Per germline, CDR1 LNHDA and CDR2 SQIVND (reference sequence). The CDR3 DNA sequence: TGTGCCAGTAGTATATGGGGGAACACTGAAGCTTTCTTT. Amino acids: CASSIWGNTEAFF.

This chain joins TRBV7-9 and TRBJ1-2; 7 bases match TRBD1. Germline CDR1 and CDR2: SEHNR and FQNEAQ (reference sequence). Trimming at V came to 0 bases and at J to 3 bases, leaving 4 bases not matched to a gene. The CDR3 consists of 15 residues. CDR3 residues: CASSLAQGEDYGYTF. CDR3 sequence (DNA): TGTGCCAGCAGCTTAGCCCAGGGGGAAGACTATGGCTACACCTTC.

A note on this clone: The sample contains more than one DNA sequence encoding this CDR3. This chain connects TRBV27 to TRBJ1-1; tentatively, D is TRBD1 (5 bases). The V end lost 2 bases, the J end lost 1 base, and 5 bases lay between the germline ends. CDR1 is MNHEY, CDR2 SMNVEV, per germline (reference sequence). CDR3 length: 13 amino acids. DNA of the CDR3: TGTGCCAGCAGTTTAGGGGCGAACACTGAAGCTTTCTTT. Amino acids: CASSLGANTEAFF.

The rearrangement links TRBV7-2 to TRBJ2-7; a possible D gene is TRBD2 (5 bases). The CDR3 contains 16 residues. CDR1 is SGHTA, CDR2 FQGNSA, per germline. With 1 base removed from V and 2 bases from J, the gap between germline ends came to 15 bases. For the CDR3, the DNA is TGTGCCAGCAGCTTAGAAGACGGCGGGCGGACCTACGAGCAGTACTTC. This translates into CASSLEDGGRTYEQYF.

The gene calls are TRBV7-2 and TRBJ2-2, with D tentatively TRBD1 (6 bases). V was clipped by 0 bases and J by 3 bases, with 8 bases between them. Looked up from germline, CDR1 is SGHTA and CDR2 is FQGNSA. CDR3 length equals 15 residues. The CDR3 DNA follows: TGTGCCAGCAGCTTAGCGGGGGCTCACACCGGGGAGCTGTTTTTT. As protein: CASSLAGAHTGELFF.

A single count supports this clone. The J gene is TRBJ2-1, the V gene TRBV11-2; 10 bases are shared with TRBD2. The CDR3 contains 14 residues. The germline gives CDR1 SGHAT, CDR2 FQNNGV. V shed 2 bases, J shed 8 bases, and the junction held 3 bases outside the gene matches. The CDR3 here is CASSLSGGVDEQFF. CDR3 nucleotide sequence: TGTGCCAGCAGCTTAAGCGGGGGGGTTGATGAGCAGTTCTTC.

The chain has TRBV5-1 and TRBJ2-1, with TRBD2 matching 8 bases. Germline values: CDR1 SGHRS, CDR2 YFSETQ. The CDR3 spans 13 residues. V lost 5 bases, J lost 8 bases, and 6 bases stayed unmatched. CDR3 DNA: TGCGCCAGCAGTCCAGCGGGAGTTTATGAGCAGTTCTTC. This sequence encodes CASSPAGVYEQFF.

The chain carries TRBV27 and TRBJ2-7; 7 bases fit TRBD1. The CDR3 loop spans 14 amino acids. CDR1 and CDR2 (germline): MNHEY, SMNVEV (reference sequence). V was clipped by 3 bases and J by 3 bases; unmatched bases: 5. In DNA form, the CDR3 reads TGTGCCAGCAGTTTGTGGCAGGGGGACTACGAGCAGTACTTC. Amino acids: CASSLWQGDYEQYF.

The chain's CDR3 is CAWSFDRTAGYTF. In DNA, the CDR3 is TGTGCCTGGAGTTTTGATCGGACGGCTGGCTACACCTTC. This chain joins TRBV30 and TRBJ1-2; D unresolved. The CDR3 has 13 residues. The germline CDR1 and CDR2 sequences are GTSNPN and SVGIG (reference sequence). Trimming pared 2 bases from V and 7 bases from J, leaving 14 bases between.

J is TRBJ2-7 and V is TRBV11-3; 11 nucleotides line up with TRBD1. Germline CDR1 reads SGHNT; CDR2 reads YENEEA. V dropped 4 bases and J dropped 6; count of bases not matched to a gene: 2. CDR3 length: 13 residues. CDR3 in amino acids: CASSSGTGGEQYF. The DNA of the CDR3 is TGTGCCAGCAGCTCAGGGACAGGGGGCGAGCAGTACTTC.

The chain carries TRBV9 and TRBJ2-3; D is unclear. Between the trimmed V and J ends, which lost 1 base and 0 bases, there was a span of 3 bases. In germline, CDR1 is SGDLS, CDR2 YYNGEE. The CDR3 is made up of 13 amino acids. The CDR3: CASSVFSTDTQYF. In DNA form, the CDR3 reads TGTGCCAGCAGCGTATTCAGCACAGATACGCAGTATTTT.